This T cell receptor (beta chain) was profiled in a study of shared clonotypes between healthy human individuals (dated by TCRdb to the early 2020s). Notes on the research overall: The cohort included a few men and a couple of women between 18 and 49 years of age. The study deeply sequenced blood TCR repertoires of several healthy adults to estimate repertoire size and the extent of clonotype sharing between individuals. Libraries were prepared and TCR repertoires were sequenced by different laboratories using diverse techniques, in order to increase sequencing depth and limit assay-specific biases. Leukapheresis yielded between about 0.85 and 10 billion PBMCs per donor. For each donor, three plates each were used for CD4 naive and CD4 memory, two plates were used for CD8 naive, and one plate was used for CD8 memory. What the research found in general, with its limitations: Sampling was restricted to blood, and TCR repertoires in tissue are likely to differ from TCR repertoires in blood. Clonotypes shared by all four sorted-subset donors showed higher generation probabilities than non-shared clonotypes. Pairwise subsampling indicated that sequencing depth was expected to affect the degree of clonotype sharing among donors. The genetic and exposure-history diversity represented was limited by the small number of donors. When a handful of donors were compared, the shared fraction of clonotypes was about 5.5% for naive CD4, 3.5% to 4% for naive CD8, 2.3% for memory CD4, and around 0.37% for memory CD8. Rarefaction of sorted-subset datasets indicated incomplete sequencing despite the large sequencing depth. Estimated clonotype richness was generally larger for naive than for memory subsets.

From the germline V gene, CDR1 is SNHLY and CDR2 is FYNNEI. The CDR3 holds 12 amino acids from the cysteine to the phenylalanine. Only the CDR3 region is kept as DNA, spanning 36 bases read in frame from base 1. V is cut by 5 bases and J by 4 bases, and the space between the germline ends is 8 bases. In the case of this clone: Its antigen remains undetermined. Per-base quality was not reported, and no clone a single base away is much larger than it.

Using the deep immunoSEQ assay, multiplex PCR amplified TCR CDR3 regions from genomic DNA. Genomic DNA extracted from each cell subset was distributed evenly over all wells of several immunoSEQ 96-well plates, and each plate served as one replicate. Each replicate PCR for sorted subsets received around 200 ng genomic DNA, equal to about 30,000 T cell genomes. Purified libraries were measured with a Qubit 3.0 fluorometer, size-checked on a Bioanalyzer 2100, and measured again with the KAPA Library Quantification kit. Every immunoSEQ 96-well plate was sequenced on a separate single-read 150-cycle Illumina NextSeq 550 flow cell. The published analysis was carried out like this. Because the immunoSEQ output included only junctional sequences and no quality scores, the filtering could not be the same as the filtering used for full-length reads. Sequences were annotated with PyIR, a Python wrapper for IgBLAST v1.9, using IMGT germline references to assign V/J genes and CDR3. Reads with weak V/J assignments (E-value above 1e-6), missing CDR3, stop codons, out-of-frame junctions, or ambiguous translated residues were removed. V3J clonotypes were defined as sequences sharing an identical inferred V gene, J gene, and CDR3 amino acid sequence. Percentage overlap between repertoires was computed as shared unique clonotypes divided by the size of the smaller repertoire. Three approaches were used to assess repertoire richness: RTK rarefaction, the Chao1 estimator, and Recon v2.1 estimates of unobserved clonotypes. Generation probabilities for all TCRbeta clonotypes obtained by the gDNA method from several donors were computed using OLGA. The source is immuneACCESS, and TCRdb retained only in-frame sequences with V and J called. Part of the clones is not carried over; for the studies checked, unresolved V genes explain less than half of this, and the remainder is unexplained. V and J calls and clone size are as listed in that table; D and trimming were resolved from the DNA. The sample table contains roughly 2.4 million clones; only one count was recorded for 90% to 97% of them. 0.1% to 0.15% of the sample rests with the top ten.

The donors were healthy, HIV-negative adults who had no recently reported acute infections or vaccinations. All donors were Caucasian adults living in Nashville, Tennessee, USA. CD4+ T cells were enriched through magnetic negative selection, after which naive cells were positively selected on CD45RA and the remaining negative fraction served as the memory subset. After blood collection by leukapheresis, PBMCs were isolated using Ficoll-Histopaque density gradient centrifugation and then cryopreserved in the vapor phase of liquid nitrogen. Analytical flow cytometry was used to check the purity and quantity of each magnetically sorted T cell population. Genomic DNA was isolated from each sorted fraction and quantified by UV absorbance on a Nanodrop 2000c.

The TCR originated in a man aged 18 to 29 in good health. The chain uses TRBV2 and TRBJ2-5, with the identity of the D gene unclear. Sequenced: naive CD4+ T cells sorted from blood. The cell subset or site label, read with the paper, signifies: CD45RA+ positively selected. The CDR3 is CASSRALETQYF. The nucleotide sequence reads as follows: TGTGCCAGCAGTCGGGCCCTAGAGACCCAGTACTTC.